This TCR beta chain was sequenced for a study of molecular identifiers for immune sequencing clone quantification. Germline V gene data show CDR1 as LGHNA and CDR2 as YSLEER. The CDR3 extends over 16 amino acids. The V end lost 0 bases, the J end lost 5 bases, and 17 bases lay between the germline ends. Each CDR3 protein gets one entry after TCRdb re-called the PCR reads with MiXCR. The sample carries hundreds of thousands of distinct CDR3 sequences, roughly a quarter recorded once. In this sample, this clonotype turned up a few times. Antigen specificity is unknown. Study-level points and caveats: Jurkat TCR RNA spiked in from one cell could reportedly be detected among one million naive cells.

The authors sorted naive CD8 T cells as CD8+CD4-CCR7+CD45RA+. This rearrangement joins TRBV4-3 to TRBJ2-7; D unresolved. This clonotype was sampled from a human donor in good health. Some libraries in this study had Jurkat cell RNA spiked in. The sample was naive CD8+ T cells from blood, with Jurkat cell RNA spiked in. The sample's subset: FACS-sorted CD8+CD4-CCR7+CD45RA+ naive T cells. CDR3 nucleotide sequence: TGCGCCAGCAGCCAAGATTTGGGCTGGAGTCTGAACGAGCAGTACTTC. This sequence encodes CASSQDLGWSLNEQYF.